Only a few counts were recorded for the clone carrying this T cell receptor (beta chain). Sequencing was performed with immunoSEQ multiplex PCR; in TCRdb, only in-frame clones are kept and a portion is missing. The sample includes some 160,000 clones, around 80% of them seen just once. This entry comes from a study of blood T cell repertoires in COVID-19. Study in general: Nucleic acid was either cDNA or gDNA, and it came from T cells, B-cell-depleted T cells, or PBMCs.

This CDR3 spans 17 amino acids. The germline CDR1 and CDR2 sequences are SGHAT and FQNNGV. V was pared by 0 bases and J by 4 bases, with 10 bases of the junction left unmatched. Specimen: peripheral blood. This rearrangement joins TRBV11-2 to TRBJ1-2; TRBD1 aligns across 8 bases. This clonotype originated in a man between 60 and 75 years old with acute or convalescent COVID-19. CDR3 in DNA: TGTGCCAGCAGCTTAGACCCCGGACAGGGTGATGGCTATGGCTACACCTTC. Its protein product is CASSLDPGQGDGYGYTF.